The 10 T cell receptor beta chains below were found in one sample sequenced in a study of T cell changes during pregnancy in multiple sclerosis. Sequencing was performed with immunoSEQ multiplex PCR; in TCRdb, only in-frame clones are kept and a portion is missing. This sample yields around 72,000 clones, of which 91% are seen a single time; 0.55% to 0.85% belongs to the top ten. Here the sequenced sample was peripheral blood, taken in the third trimester of pregnancy. The receptors originated from a female donor in good health, enrolled as a control in a pregnancy study.

The J gene is TRBJ2-3, the V gene TRBV9; 10 nucleotides line up with TRBD1. The CDR3 covers 15 residues. Germline V gene sequence: CDR1 SGDLS, CDR2 YYNGEE. J lost 3 bases, V lost 5 bases, and 6 bases had no gene match. The CDR3 region has the DNA TGTGCCAGCAGAGTTGGACAGGGGGTAACAGATACGCAGTATTTT. Translation: CASRVGQGVTDTQYF.

The gene calls are TRBV9 and TRBJ2-7; D gene uncertain. The length of the CDR3 is 14 residues. V dropped 2 bases and J dropped 0 bases, with 9 bases sitting between them. Germline assignment: CDR1 SGDLS and CDR2 YYNGEE. CDR3 nucleotide sequence: TGTGCCAGCAGCGTCGAGGCCTTCTCCTACGAGCAGTACTTC. The encoded protein is CASSVEAFSYEQYF.

The rearrangement joins TRBV6-1 to TRBJ2-1; D gene ambiguous. CDR1 and CDR2 from the germline V gene are MNHNS and SASEGT. The CDR3 loop spans 15 amino acids. Trimming left V 0 bases short and J 4 bases short, with 10 bases between. DNA for the CDR3: TGTGCCAGCAGTGAAGCCCCTAACTCTTACAATGAGCAGTTCTTC. Protein product: CASSEAPNSYNEQFF.

A single count supports this clone. This chain joins TRBV28 and TRBJ2-3; 8 nucleotides agree with TRBD1. Germline CDR1 reads MDHEN; CDR2 reads SYDVKM. CDR3 length equals 13 residues. The DNA of the CDR3 is TGTGCTATCCGGGACAGGAGTACGGATACGCAGTATTTT. Its protein is CAIRDRSTDTQYF.

The chain combines TRBV11-2 with TRBJ1-1; no clear D. CDR1 and CDR2 (germline): SGHAT, FQNNGV. The CDR3 is 15 amino acids. V was trimmed by 3 bases and J by 1 base, leaving 12 bases between them. In DNA, the CDR3 is TGTGCCAGCAGCTTCCCCTCGGGAAGGAACACTGAAGCTTTCTTT. It yields the protein CASSFPSGRNTEAFF.

CDR3 DNA: TGTGCCAGCAGCTTAGCCCGAACAGTCGGCTATGGCTACACCTTC. Translating it yields CASSLARTVGYGYTF. The V call is TRBV27, the J call TRBJ1-2; D not resolved. V was trimmed by 6 bases and J by 4 bases, leaving 18 bases between them. The CDR3 is made up of 15 amino acids. Germline V lookup: CDR1 MNHEY, CDR2 SMNVEV (reference sequence).

This chain links TRBV7-8 with TRBJ1-1; 8 nucleotides agree with TRBD1. The V gene end was trimmed by 5 bases and the J gene end by 1 base; junction bases not matched to a gene: 9. Germline assignment: CDR1 SGHVS and CDR2 FQNEAQ. The CDR3 runs 16 residues. CDR3 sequence: CASSTSTGAQNTEAFF. In nucleotides, the CDR3 is TGTGCCAGCAGCACGTCGACAGGGGCCCAGAACACTGAAGCTTTCTTT.

The chain has TRBV6-1 and TRBJ2-5; 7 positions match TRBD2. In germline, CDR1 is MNHNS, CDR2 SASEGT. V gave up 2 bases and J gave up 4 bases; unmatched junction bases: 4. The CDR3 sequence is 14 residues long. CDR3 in amino acids: CASSELGRGETQYF. CDR3 in DNA: TGTGCCAGCAGTGAACTAGGGAGGGGAGAGACCCAGTACTTC.

This chain joins TRBV7-9 and TRBJ2-5; D might be TRBD2 (6 bases). This CDR3 is built from 14 residues. Germline V gene sequence: CDR1 SEHNR, CDR2 FQNEAQ (reference sequence). Deletions cut 6 bases from V and 3 bases from J, with 14 bases between. The CDR3 DNA reads TGTGCCAGCAGGTGGTCGTCGGGGGAAGAGACCCAGTACTTC. It codes for CASRWSSGEETQYF.

The V and J genes are TRBV6-7 and TRBJ2-7, with a tentative D call TRBD2 (6 bases). TRBV6-7 counts as an open reading frame of uncertain function. Deletions cut 0 bases from V and 3 bases from J, with 15 bases between. CDR3 size: 16 residues. The CDR3, as DNA: TGTGCCAGCAGTTACTCGTTACGCGGGGTTCACTACGAGCAGTACTTC. As protein: CASSYSLRGVHYEQYF.